The 15 T cell receptor beta chains in this list originate from one sample, sequenced in a study of beta chain features in type 1 diabetes. Whole-study results and caveats: For Type 1 diabetes patients, all four CD4+ subsets carried TCRB CDR3s that were moderately but significantly shorter.

Their recognized antigens are unknown. TCRB transcripts that were expressed got sequenced, as all of the isolated RNA had been reverse transcribed. Assay used: immunoSEQ multiplex PCR; TCRdb lists only in-frame clones, some missing. The table includes 500,000 to 650,000 clones, around 11% detected once. The sample comprised naive CD4+ T cells from blood. These receptors all come from a man aged 25 to 40 with type 1 diabetes.

In this sample, this clone turned up a few times. The rearrangement links TRBV9 to TRBJ2-3; D is perhaps TRBD1 (5 bases). CDR3 length equals 16 residues. V was cut by 0 bases and J by 0 bases, with 11 bases left in between. Germline CDR1 SGDLS, CDR2 YYNGEE. This chain's CDR3 is CASSVVGSGSTDTQYF. CDR3 DNA: TGTGCCAGCAGCGTAGTGGGATCAGGGAGCACAGATACGCAGTATTTT.

This chain joins TRBV18 and TRBJ2-1, with 9 bases identical to TRBD1. This CDR3 has 14 residues. Germline values: CDR1 KGHSH, CDR2 LQKENI. The junction had 6 bases not matched to a gene; V was cut back by 6 bases and J by 6 bases. The CDR3: CASSPGTGRNEQFF. In nucleotides, the CDR3 is TGTGCCAGCTCCCCCGGGACAGGGCGCAATGAGCAGTTCTTC.

For this clone: This sample includes further DNA sequences coding for the same CDR3. The chain is built from TRBV7-2 and TRBJ1-2; 9 bases align to TRBD1. The germline gives CDR1 SGHTA, CDR2 FQGNSA. Unmatched junction bases numbered 4, after V lost 5 bases and J lost 6 bases. The CDR3 runs to 13 residues. CDR3 sequence reads: CASSRGQGNGYTF. CDR3 nucleotide sequence: TGTGCCAGCAGCCGGGGACAGGGAAATGGCTACACCTTC.

The rearrangement links TRBV18 to TRBJ2-3, with D perhaps given as TRBD1 or TRBD2 (6 bases each). CDR1 KGHSH and CDR2 LQKENI come from the germline V gene. The V end lost 8 bases, the J end lost 5 bases, and 17 bases lay between the germline ends. The CDR3 spans 14 residues. In DNA form, the CDR3 reads TGTGCCAGCGACCTCGGGGGCGCGGGAGATACGCAGTATTTT. Residues: CASDLGGAGDTQYF.

The chain joins TRBV20-1 to TRBJ1-2; D unclear. Trimming pared 6 bases from V and 7 bases from J, leaving 9 bases between. Per the germline V gene, CDR1 is DFQATT and CDR2 is SNEGSKA (reference sequence). The CDR3 is 10 residues long. Here the CDR3 DNA reads TGCAGTGCCCCAGGACCTGGCTACACCTTC. It translates to CSAPGPGYTF.

This clone came up a few times. The chain recombines TRBV7-9 with TRBJ1-1; possible D gene TRBD1, 6 bases. Trimming took 6 bases from V and 4 from J, leaving 9 bases between them. Germline V gene lookup returns CDR1 SEHNR and CDR2 FQNEAQ (reference sequence). The CDR3 spans 12 residues. DNA for the CDR3: TGTGCCAGCAGTGACAGGCGCACTGAAGCTTTCTTT. Translating it yields CASSDRRTEAFF.

The genes are TRBV25-1 and TRBJ1-6; the match to TRBD1 covers 8 bases. Unmatched junction bases numbered 7, after V lost 8 bases and J lost 7 bases. Germline CDR1 is MGHDK and CDR2 is SYGVNS. The CDR3 has 14 residues. CDR3 nucleotide sequence: TGTGCCAGCGGAGGACAGGGAGGGAATTCACCCCTCCACTTT. It is translated as CASGGQGGNSPLHF.

The J gene is TRBJ2-3, the V gene TRBV7-2; unclear D gene. This CDR3 has 13 residues. V lost 5 bases, J lost 6 bases, and 12 bases lay in between. Germline CDR1 and CDR2: SGHTA and FQGNSA. The CDR3 loop is CASSPRRRDTQYF. The CDR3 DNA follows: TGTGCCAGCAGCCCCCGCCGACGGGATACGCAGTATTTT.

This clone was seen more than once but under ten times. As DNA, the CDR3 is TGTGCCAGCAGCCCTCACACTAGCCTCTATAGCTCCTACAATGAGCAGTTCTTC. It encodes CASSPHTSLYSSYNEQFF. The V gene is TRBV9, the J gene TRBJ2-1; TRBD2 is a possible D gene (6 bases). The CDR3 is 18 residues long. Germline-derived CDR1 and CDR2 are SGDLS and YYNGEE. Trimming cost V 4 bases and J 0 bases, with 20 bases left between them.

This clone was recorded a few times. J is TRBJ2-4 and V is TRBV6-6; weak D call: TRBD1 (5 bases). Germline CDR1 and CDR2: MNHNY and SVGAGI (reference sequence). V lost 5 bases, J lost 4 bases, and 15 bases lay in between. The CDR3 is made up of 15 amino acids. The CDR3 is CASSQNRQHKNIQYF. Here the CDR3 DNA reads TGTGCCAGCAGTCAGAACCGACAGCATAAAAACATTCAGTACTTC.

This clone was counted only a few times. The chain combines TRBV7-2 with TRBJ2-6, with unresolved D. This CDR3 is 15 amino acids long. The V and J ends lost 2 bases and 3 bases respectively, with 8 bases between them. CDR1 SGHTA and CDR2 FQGNSA come from the germline V gene. The CDR3 sequence: CASSLRSSGANVLTF. CDR3 DNA: TGTGCCAGCAGCTTAAGGTCGAGTGGGGCCAACGTCCTGACTTTC.

Only a few counts were recorded for this clone. This chain joins TRBV18 and TRBJ1-5, with D possibly being TRBD1 (5 bases). CDR3 length: 13 residues. Germline V gene sequence: CDR1 KGHSH, CDR2 LQKENI. V dropped 4 bases and J dropped 8 bases, with 12 bases sitting between them. The chain's CDR3 is CASSRQPREPQHF. Written as DNA, the CDR3 is TGTGCCAGCTCACGACAGCCTAGGGAGCCCCAGCATTTT.

This clone was observed a few times. The genes are TRBV7-9 and TRBJ1-3, with unresolved D. V lost 0 bases, J lost 1 base, and 13 bases lay in between. Germline CDR1 and CDR2: SEHNR and FQNEAQ (reference sequence). The length of the CDR3 is 17 residues. The CDR3 loop reads CASSLAPNKASGNTIYF. The DNA of the CDR3 is TGTGCCAGCAGCTTAGCGCCTAACAAAGCTTCTGGAAACACCATATATTTT.

The rearrangement links TRBV6-5 to TRBJ2-5, with D unclear. The CDR3 sequence is 15 residues long. Germline V CDR1 and CDR2: MNHEY, SVGAGI. The V and J ends lost 2 bases and 5 bases respectively, with 15 bases between them. DNA of the CDR3: TGTGCCAGCAGTTACCGGACCCAAAGGATGGAGACCCAGTACTTC. Translated, it gives CASSYRTQRMETQYF.

The gene calls are TRBV7-6 and TRBJ2-5; a possible D gene is TRBD2 (5 bases). V was trimmed by 0 bases and J by 5 bases, leaving 13 bases between them. The CDR3 has 15 amino acids. CDR1 is SGHVS and CDR2 is FNYEAQ in the germline V gene. CDR3 DNA: TGTGCCAGCAGCTTAGCAACCCTCGGGGTGGAGACCCAGTACTTC. It is translated as CASSLATLGVETQYF. Looking up the rest from reference TRBV7-6 and TRBJ2-5 gives the full variable domain: GAGVSQSPRYKVTKRGQDVALRCDPISGHVSLYWYRQALGQGPEFLTYFNYEAQQDKSGLPNDRFSAERPEGSISTLTIQRTEQRDSAMYRCASSLATLGVETQYFGPGTRLLVL.